This entry concerns a single T cell receptor beta chain. Its specificity is not known. CDR1 MDHEN and CDR2 SYDVKM come from the germline V gene. This CDR3 comprises 15 residues. V lost 6 bases and J lost 0, with 15 bases in between. This sample was included in a study of cytomegalovirus exposure and HLA in healthy donors. Findings and limits, study-wide: Judged likely to be a sequencing artifact was a cluster of highly shared sequence variants. Within an earlier analysis, most TCR beta V segments proved productive either about 87% or about 30% of the time. In a later analysis, productive TCRs from donors in an Asian-associated ancestry cluster reportedly carried fewer N-insertions than the cohort mean.

PCR was performed using 60 Vbeta and 13 Jbeta primers. Assay used: immunoSEQ multiplex PCR; TCRdb lists only in-frame clones, some missing. The data show some 120,000 clones, with 83% seen just once and about 3.9% held by the top ten. Material: PBMCs. The J gene is TRBJ2-7, the V gene TRBV28, with D maybe TRBD2 (7 bases). The receptor's source is a woman in her thirties or forties in good health and CMV-seropositive. CDR3 nucleotides: TGTGCCAGCAGCTCCTGGGGGGGGCACTCCTACGAGCAGTACTTC. Protein sequence: CASSSWGGHSYEQYF.